One sample yielded the 23 T cell receptor beta chains listed below, sequenced in a study of OX40 agonist ivuxolimab in advanced cancers. The repertoire was sequenced with immunoSEQ multiplex PCR; TCRdb's copy has only in-frame clones and lacks some. The table includes fewer than 85,000 clones, about 90% detected once. The sample here was CD4+ or CD8+ T cells sorted from blood, taken in a trial of the OX40 agonist ivuxolimab. Receptors were obtained from an adult with an advanced solid tumor such as melanoma, head and neck, liver or kidney cancer.

In its sample, this clone was seen once. This chain connects TRBV2 to TRBJ2-4; 7 nucleotides align to TRBD1. Germline V lookup: CDR1 SNHLY, CDR2 FYNNEI. V lost 6 bases, J lost 2 bases, and 4 bases stayed unmatched. The CDR3 is made up of 14 amino acids. The CDR3: CASSVTGTKNIQYF. The DNA of the CDR3 is TGTGCCAGCAGCGTGACAGGGACCAAAAACATTCAGTACTTC.

The V call is TRBV5-6, the J call TRBJ2-1; 8 bases align to TRBD2. This CDR3 spans 15 amino acids. Germline lookup yields CDR1 SGHDT and CDR2 YYEEEE. Germline trimming cut 4 bases from V and 9 bases from J; bases unmatched to any gene: 12. The CDR3 nucleotides are TGTGCCAGCAGCGATAGCGGGGTACTTGTCGGTGAGCAGTTCTTC. This sequence encodes CASSDSGVLVGEQFF.

The chain has TRBV2 and TRBJ2-3; D not certain. CDR3 length equals 15 residues. V dropped 0 bases and J dropped 3 bases, with 10 bases sitting between them. The germline CDR1 and CDR2 sequences are SNHLY and FYNNEI. The CDR3 DNA is TGTGCCAGCAGTGAAGCAAGGCAGCTTACAGATACGCAGTATTTT. It encodes CASSEARQLTDTQYF.

This clone was observed a handful of times. V and J are TRBV28 and TRBJ2-7; 11 positions match TRBD1. Per the germline V gene, CDR1 is MDHEN and CDR2 is SYDVKM. V was pared by 3 bases and J by 3 bases, with 7 bases of the junction left unmatched. This CDR3 has 16 residues. Here the CDR3 DNA reads TGTGCCAGCAGTTTTCGACCGGGACAGGGGGGCTACGAGCAGTACTTC. Protein sequence: CASSFRPGQGGYEQYF.

V gene TRBV7-2 combines with J gene TRBJ2-7; D may be TRBD1 (5 bases). Per germline, CDR1 SGHTA and CDR2 FQGNSA. CDR3 length equals 13 residues. V lost 6 bases and J 2 bases, leaving 11 bases between the germline ends. Written as DNA, the CDR3 is TGTGCCAGCAGACCTACAGGAGCCTACGAGCAGTACTTC. Its translation: CASRPTGAYEQYF. The full variable domain, in which reference TRBV7-2 and TRBJ2-7 provide the parts outside the CDR3, is GAGVSQSPSNKVTEKGKDVELRCDPISGHTALYWYRQSLGQGLEFLIYFQGNSAPDKSGLPSDRFSAERTGGSVSTLTIQRTQQEDSAVYLCASRPTGAYEQYFGPGTRLTVT.

Details on this clone: At one end the junction does not follow the germline gene, possibly because of a read error. This chain uses TRBV7-7 with TRBJ2-7, with D tentatively TRBD2 (6 bases). CDR1 and CDR2 (germline): SSHAT, FNYEAQ (reference sequence). This CDR3 is built from 15 residues. The CDR3 loop is CASSPDPAGTYEQYF. DNA of the CDR3: TGTGCTAGCAGTCCGGACCCGGCGGGAACCTACGAGCAGTACTTC. The full variable domain, in which reference TRBV7-7 and TRBJ2-7 provide the parts outside the CDR3, is GAGVSQSPRYKVTKRGQDVTLRCDPISSHATLYWYQQALGQGPEFLTYFNYEAQPDKSGLPSDRFSAERPEGSISTLTIQRTEQRDSAMYRCASSPDPAGTYEQYFGPGTRLTVT.

The chain is built from TRBV18 and TRBJ1-2, with no clear D. The CDR3 length is 14 residues. Looked up from germline, CDR1 is KGHSH and CDR2 is LQKENI. The V and J ends lost 1 base and 1 base respectively, with 7 bases between them. The DNA for the CDR3 is TGTGCCAGCTCACCACTGGGTGATAACTATGGCTACACCTTC. Translating gives CASSPLGDNYGYTF.

The V and J genes are TRBV19 and TRBJ1-1, with D possibly TRBD1 on 6 matching bases. CDR3 length: 13 amino acids. CDR1 is LNHDA and CDR2 is SQIVND in the germline V gene (reference sequence). This CDR3 is CAVGRGMNTEAFF. DNA of the CDR3: TGTGCGGTCGGCAGGGGCATGAACACTGAAGCTTTCTTT.

The CDR3 DNA sequence: TGTGCCAGCAGTGAGACTCCCCCTAGTCACGGCACAGATACGCAGTATTTT. Its protein is CASSETPPSHGTDTQYF. The chain couples TRBV6-1 to TRBJ2-3; no clear D. Germline V lookup: CDR1 MNHNS, CDR2 SASEGT. This CDR3 spans 17 amino acids. Trimming removed 3 bases at V and 1 base at J, with 17 bases between.

The CDR3 DNA reads as TGTGCCAGTAGTCGAGCACCCTTGGAATATGGCTACACCTTC. Translated, it gives CASSRAPLEYGYTF. V usage is TRBV19 and J usage is TRBJ1-2; D gene unclear. V lost 5 bases to trimming and J lost 5 bases, with 15 bases between them. The CDR3 has 14 amino acids. Looked up from germline, CDR1 is LNHDA and CDR2 is SQIVND (reference sequence).

The chain uses TRBV25-1 and TRBJ2-1, with TRBD2 identical over 13 bases. V shed 2 bases and J 7 bases; nucleotides not matched to a gene: 2. The CDR3 runs to 15 residues. Germline CDR1 reads MGHDK; CDR2 reads SYGVNS. This CDR3 reads CASSERLAGGNEQFF. The CDR3, as DNA: TGTGCCAGCAGTGAAAGACTAGCGGGAGGTAATGAGCAGTTCTTC.

Only one count was recorded for this clone. The rearrangement uses TRBV5-1 and TRBJ2-5; D call uncertain. Germline V gene sequence: CDR1 SGHRS, CDR2 YFSETQ. Trimming stripped 0 bases from V and 0 bases from J, with 9 bases between. The CDR3 is made up of 15 amino acids. The CDR3: CASSLVSGNQETQYF. The CDR3 bases are TGCGCCAGCAGCTTGGTCTCGGGTAACCAAGAGACCCAGTACTTC.

The V call is TRBV5-1, the J call TRBJ2-4; TRBD1 is a possible D gene (5 bases). This CDR3 comprises 14 residues. Trimming shortened V by 0 bases and J by 5 bases, and 9 bases separated the two germline ends. CDR1 and CDR2 from the germline V gene are SGHRS and YFSETQ. This CDR3 is CASSLEGAQNIQYF. CDR3 DNA sequence: TGCGCCAGCAGCTTGGAAGGGGCTCAAAACATTCAGTACTTC. Filled out from reference TRBV5-1 and TRBJ2-4, the complete variable domain reads KAGVTQTPRYLIKTRGQQVTLSCSPISGHRSVSWYQQTPGQGLQFLFEYFSETQRNKGNFPGRFSGRQFSNSRSEMNVSTLELGDSALYLCASSLEGAQNIQYFGAGTRLSVL.

The genes are TRBV2 and TRBJ1-4; D is perhaps TRBD1 (5 bases). Germline V gene data show CDR1 as SNHLY and CDR2 as FYNNEI. The V gene lost 6 bases and the J gene lost 8 bases, with 16 bases spanning the gap. This CDR3 has 14 amino acids. The CDR3 region is CASRIDTGGEKLFF. The CDR3 nucleotides are TGTGCCAGCAGAATCGACACCGGGGGGGAAAAACTGTTTTTT.

The chain is built from TRBV2 and TRBJ1-2, with D uncertain. The V gene lost 4 bases and the J gene lost 7 bases, with 19 bases spanning the gap. Germline V gene sequence: CDR1 SNHLY, CDR2 FYNNEI. The CDR3 has 15 amino acids. The CDR3 coding sequence is TGTGCCAGCAGTGCACACCAATTGGACCACTCTGGCTACACCTTC. Translation gives CASSAHQLDHSGYTF.

The chain links TRBV5-1 to TRBJ2-3; D is unclear. This CDR3 comprises 13 residues. Deletions cut 4 bases from V and 0 bases from J, with 6 bases between. CDR1 and CDR2 from the germline V gene are SGHRS and YFSETQ. CDR3: CASSTDSTDTQYF. The DNA of the CDR3 is TGCGCCAGCAGCACGGACAGCACAGATACGCAGTATTTT.

This chain joins TRBV19 and TRBJ2-1; 10 bases align to TRBD1. The CDR3 contains 16 residues. CDR1 and CDR2 (germline): LNHDA, SQIVND (reference sequence). The trim removed 5 bases at V and 8 bases at J, leaving 12 bases unmatched. The CDR3 sequence: CASSGTGATFRDEQFF. CDR3 in DNA: TGTGCCAGTAGTGGGACAGGGGCGACCTTTAGGGATGAGCAGTTCTTC.

The table lists this clone with a count of one. The V call is TRBV12-5, the J call TRBJ1-6; 9 nucleotides line up with TRBD1. Germline values: CDR1 LGHNT, CDR2 FRNRAP. The V segment lost 5 bases and the J segment 7 bases; nucleotides outside the gene matches: 12. CDR3 length equals 17 residues. CDR3 amino acids: CASGHGTGQVGNSPLHF. The CDR3 nucleotides read TGTGCTAGTGGTCACGGGACAGGGCAGGTGGGGAATTCACCCCTCCACTTT.

The V call is TRBV5-1, the J call TRBJ1-2; D ambiguous. Germline lookup yields CDR1 SGHRS and CDR2 YFSETQ. This CDR3 contains 14 residues. Trimming took 2 bases from V and 10 from J, leaving 18 bases between them. In DNA form, the CDR3 reads TGCGCCAGCAGCTTAACCATATTTACCATGGTCTACACCTTC. This encodes CASSLTIFTMVYTF.

The chain carries TRBV7-8 and TRBJ2-7; TRBD2 matches 9 bases. V shed 1 base, J shed 6 bases, and the junction held 4 bases outside the gene matches. CDR1 is SGHVS and CDR2 is FQNEAQ in the germline V gene. This CDR3 spans 14 amino acids. Written as DNA, the CDR3 is TGTGCCAGCAGCTTAGGGCTAGCGGGAATCGAGCAGTACTTC. Its protein is CASSLGLAGIEQYF.

This clone was picked up one time. This rearrangement joins TRBV30 to TRBJ1-4; TRBD1 might be the D (5 bases). Trimming shortened V by 4 bases and J by 3 bases, and 18 bases separated the two germline ends. This CDR3 is built from 16 residues. Germline CDR1 and CDR2: GTSNPN and SVGIG (reference sequence). The CDR3 sequence: CAWTTKSGGANEKLFF. CDR3 DNA: TGTGCCTGGACTACTAAGAGCGGGGGAGCTAATGAAAAACTGTTTTTT.

The V gene is TRBV27, the J gene TRBJ1-6; D might be TRBD1 (6 bases). Trimming left V 0 bases short and J 11 bases short, with 14 bases between. The CDR3 consists of 15 residues. Germline CDR1 MNHEY, CDR2 SMNVEV (reference sequence). The CDR3, as DNA: TGTGCCAGCAGTTTATCCGGGACATGGTCCCCACCCCTCCACTTT. Amino acids: CASSLSGTWSPPLHF.

J is TRBJ1-1 and V is TRBV18; 8 nucleotides agree with TRBD1. V lost 2 bases to trimming and J lost 3 bases; unmatched junction nucleotides: 11. This CDR3 is built from 17 residues. CDR1 and CDR2 from the germline V gene are KGHSH and LQKENI. CDR3 DNA sequence: TGTGCCAGCTCACCATTGCCCGACAGGGGAAGATACACTGAAGCTTTCTTT. Amino acid sequence: CASSPLPDRGRYTEAFF.